This is a list of T cell receptor beta chains from one sample in a study of blood T cell repertoires in COVID-19. Repertoires were generated with immunoSEQ multiplex PCR, while TCRdb's copy carries only in-frame clones and drops some. This table holds about 220,000 clones, about 79% found once. Material: peripheral blood. The source is a man aged 45-60 years with active or convalescent COVID-19. CDR3s leave out the opening cysteine and the closing phenylalanine or tryptophan. The D gene is left open where the match is weak.

TRBV7-8 TRBD2 ASSLRGAGEQF
TRBV28 NA ASSLPQFQETQY
TRBV5-5 TRBD1 ASSLLGTGYTEAF
TRBV2 TRBD1 ASMDRGSSQPQH
TRBV27 TRBD1 ASSFLTGQGYYGYT
TRBV28 NA ASSLVQSSYNEQF
TRBV9 NA ASSVPSHLSGNTGELF
TRBV10-3 TRBD1 AIKSTGGMSDTQY
TRBV6-1 NA ASRERQFLSSPLH
TRBV29-1 TRBD1 SVDRGHRGYGYT
TRBV10-1 TRBD2 ASSALAEAYEQY
TRBV7-8 NA ASSSGLLPYEQY
TRBV3-1/TRBV3-2 NA ASSQARGSYEQY
TRBV4-1 NA ASSQRRAPSKETQY
TRBV5-6 TRBD1 ASSLRQGARSNQPQH
TRBV21-1 NA ASSRDRDYNEQF
TRBV4-3 TRBD1 ASSQDLDRGGSPLH
TRBV5-4 NA ASSSTTVNTEAF
TRBV7-2 TRBD2 ASRPSGGGTQY
TRBV5-1 TRBD1 ASSLEQGRGYNTGELF
TRBV6-1 NA ASSGRDTQY
TRBV19 TRBD1 ASRSPGTADGYT
TRBV29-1 TRBD2 SVGRLAGGTTDTQY
TRBV15 NA ATNSVYGNTIY
TRBV2 TRBD2 ASSRLLGLGRYEQY
TRBV10-2 TRBD2 ASRDPGLALLGQF
TRBV28 NA ASSTGGYTQY
TRBV15 TRBD2 ATSSGRASYEQY
TRBV9 NA ASSASWGGSHYGYT
TRBV5-1 TRBD1 ASKVGQGETEAF
TRBV7-6 NA ASSPTPGGGYNEQF
TRBV7-8 NA ASSLERLSGYT
TRBV7-8 TRBD2 ASTGTSGRLETQY
TRBV5-1 NA ASSASGTWDYGYT
TRBV5-6 NA ASSLGRTNIQY
TRBV4-2 NA ASSLYGQYNQPQH
TRBV6-2/TRBV6-3 TRBD1 ASSYVPGGLGEQY
TRBV4-1 TRBD2 ASSQEGGLVKNIQY
TRBV7-3 NA ASSFGFSNSPLH
TRBV7-2 NA ASSLAPASTYEQF
TRBV11-3 TRBD2 ASSLASGSTYNEQF
TRBV6-5 TRBD1 ASSFDRGGSYT
TRBV6-6 NA ASSRYGGLSTDTQY
TRBV9 TRBD1 ASSVGTGMIYGYT